This note documents a single TCR beta chain sequence. Its antigen is still unknown. No clone much larger than this one lies a single base away; base qualities are absent. The source of the sample is a study of blood T cell repertoires in COVID-19 (dated by TCRdb to the early 2020s). Looking at the study overall: The collaborator samples originated in the United States, Italy and Spain and spanned the acute and convalescent phases of COVID-19. Deeply sampled blood TCRbeta repertoires from subjects exposed to, actively infected with, or recovered from COVID-19 were included in the dataset. Where available, HLA class I and class II types were obtained from metadata supplied by the sample provider rather than from assay-based typing. The material from the prospective study consisted of cDNA or gDNA derived from T cells, B-cell-depleted T cells, or PBMCs. A freely available public database, intended as a resource for researchers studying the immune response to SARS-CoV-2, is where the repertoires were released. Samples came from the ongoing ImmuneRACE study (first 160 participants) plus 1,254 subjects from 6 global collaborators. Sample metadata almost always included a de-identified subject ID, COVID-19 status, age in years and sex.

V lost 4 bases and J lost 3 bases; the stretch between them is 19 bases long. Spanning cysteine to phenylalanine, the CDR3 consists of 16 amino acids. The entry retains the CDR3 DNA only, 48 bases that are in frame from base 1. According to the germline V gene, CDR1 reads SGHDN and CDR2 reads FVKESK. TCRbeta CDR3 regions were amplified from genomic DNA by means of the immunoSEQ Assay, a bias-controlled multiplex PCR. Concerning the study's data processing: Nucleated cell counts per sample were estimated from amplification of reference gene primers within the assay. To quantify the absolute abundance of each unique TCRbeta CDR3 rearrangement, sequence reads were collapsed and filtered. For each sample, productive Simpson clonality was calculated as the square root of Simpson's diversity index over productive rearrangements. TCRdb limited this immuneACCESS table to in-frame rearrangements with V and J called. A share of clones is missing; checked studies link under half to unresolved V genes, and the rest is unexplained. The V and J calls and the clone size are those of that table, but D and trimming were determined from the DNA. The sample table lists around 99,000 clones, around 81% of them with a count of one. About 8.7% of the sample lies in the top ten.

Samples from volunteer blood donors who had recovered from COVID-19 were contributed by a second Seattle source. Whole blood was collected in K2EDTA tubes by collaborating institutions according to the institutions' own protocols. For TCRbeta analysis, collaborator samples were shipped as frozen whole blood, as isolated PBMCs, or as DNA extracted from either sample type. Beyond this particular receptor, the publication reports: How much clinical and demographic metadata was included differed by source and by participant, and the metadata was provided uncurated.

The receptor comes from a man over 45 who had recovered from COVID-19. The V and J segments used are TRBV14 and TRBJ2-7; the D region possibly corresponds to TRBD2 (5 bases align). Sequencing input: peripheral blood. The DNA reads as follows: TGTGCCAGCAGCCTCGGACTCGCAAAAGGCGACTACGAGCAGTACTTC. It encodes CASSLGLAKGDYEQYF.